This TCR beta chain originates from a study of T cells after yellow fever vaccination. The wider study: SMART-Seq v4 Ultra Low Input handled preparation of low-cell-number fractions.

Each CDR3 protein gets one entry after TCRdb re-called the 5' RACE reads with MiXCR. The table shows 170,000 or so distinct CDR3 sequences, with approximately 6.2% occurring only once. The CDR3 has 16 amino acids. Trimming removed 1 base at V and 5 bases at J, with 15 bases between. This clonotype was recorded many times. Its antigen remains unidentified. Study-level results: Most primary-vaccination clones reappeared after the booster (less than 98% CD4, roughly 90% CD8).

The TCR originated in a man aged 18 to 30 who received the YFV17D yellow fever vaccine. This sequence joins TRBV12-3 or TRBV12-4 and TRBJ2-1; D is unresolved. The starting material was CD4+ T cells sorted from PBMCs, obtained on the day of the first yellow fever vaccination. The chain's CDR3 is CASSLGFRLTNNEQFF. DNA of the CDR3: TGTGCCAGCAGTTTAGGCTTTCGTTTGACAAACAATGAGCAGTTCTTC.